A selection of T cell receptor beta chains follows, all from one sample in a study of chemoradiotherapy in HPV16-positive cancers. Sequencing used immunoSEQ multiplex PCR; TCRdb keeps in-frame clones, though not all of them. The sample lists over 7,000 clones; approximately 80% were seen once. The specimen was taken from a patient who underwent chemoradiotherapy. These TCRs come from a human donor with HPV-associated anogenital cancer. Both conserved end residues are part of each CDR3. D genes are given only for firm matches. Only part of the rows carry a size: once, few, many, or a class if the clone is expanded.

size: once
J: TRBJ2-6
V: TRBV5-5
D: NA
DNA: TGTGCCAGCAGCTTGGACGCCTACCCCCTCTCTGGGGCCAACGTCCTGACTTTC
CDR3: CASSLDAYPLSGANVLTF

size: NA
J: TRBJ2-3
V: TRBV11-3
D: TRBD2
DNA: TGTGCCAGCAGCTTAGATGGGGGGGGTACAGATACGCAGTATTTT
CDR3: CASSLDGGGTDTQYF

size: NA
J: TRBJ2-1
V: TRBV7-9
D: NA
DNA: TGTGCCAGCAGCTTAAGCGCATGGACCAATGAGCAGTTCTTC
CDR3: CASSLSAWTNEQFF

size: NA
J: TRBJ2-1
V: TRBV10-1
D: TRBD2
DNA: TGCGCCAGCAGTGAGTCGGGGCTAGCGGGGCTTTTCGCCTCATCCAGCGATGAGCAGTTCTTC
CDR3: CASSESGLAGLFASSSDEQFF

size: NA
J: TRBJ2-5
V: TRBV5-4
D: NA
DNA: TGTGCCAGCAGCGCGGCGGGGAGAGAGACCCAGTACTTC
CDR3: CASSAAGRETQYF

size: NA
J: TRBJ1-5
V: TRBV28
D: NA
DNA: TGTGCCAGCAGGGACTGGGCCGGGGGCATCCATCAGCCCCAGCATTTT
CDR3: CASRDWAGGIHQPQHF

size: NA
J: TRBJ1-2
V: TRBV6-1
D: NA
DNA: TGTGCCAGCAGGGCCAGAAAACTTAACTATGGCTACACCTTC
CDR3: CASRARKLNYGYTF

size: NA
J: TRBJ2-1
V: TRBV7-3
D: NA
DNA: TGTGCCAGCAGCTTTAAATTCAGCTCCTACAATGAGCAGTTCTTC
CDR3: CASSFKFSSYNEQFF

size: NA
J: TRBJ2-3
V: TRBV29-1
D: TRBD2
DNA: TGCAGCGTGTCCGGGACTAGCGGATTCACAGATACGCAGTATTTT
CDR3: CSVSGTSGFTDTQYF

size: NA
J: TRBJ2-3
V: TRBV7-2
D: TRBD2
DNA: TGTGCCAGCAGCTTACTAGCGGGGGCAGATACGCAGTATTTT
CDR3: CASSLLAGADTQYF

size: NA
J: TRBJ2-3
V: TRBV5-1
D: NA
DNA: TGCGCCAGCAGCCGGTTGTCAGGGCCCCACACAGATACGCAGTATTTT
CDR3: CASSRLSGPHTDTQYF

size: NA
J: TRBJ2-3
V: TRBV5-1
D: NA
DNA: TGCGCCAGCAGCCCGGACAACACAGATACGCAGTATTTT
CDR3: CASSPDNTDTQYF

size: NA
J: TRBJ1-3
V: TRBV6-1
D: NA
DNA: TGTGCCAGCAGTGAAGAGAGGACTTCTGGAAACACCATATATTTT
CDR3: CASSEERTSGNTIYF

size: NA
J: TRBJ2-5
V: TRBV2
D: NA
DNA: TGTGCCAGCAGCCCTCTCTGGGCACAAGAGACCCAGTACTTC
CDR3: CASSPLWAQETQYF

size: NA
J: TRBJ1-1
V: TRBV4-1
D: NA
DNA: TGCGCCAGCAGCCGAGGCGGCGGGACACCTAACACTGAAGCTTTCTTT
CDR3: CASSRGGGTPNTEAFF

size: few
J: TRBJ2-7
V: TRBV30
D: NA
DNA: TGTGCCTGGAGTGTATCGGGGATTAAACCCGAGCAGTACTTC
CDR3: CAWSVSGIKPEQYF

size: few
J: TRBJ2-7
V: TRBV7-9
D: NA
DNA: TGTGCCAGCAGCTTCGACAGTACCTACGAGCAGTACTTC
CDR3: CASSFDSTYEQYF

size: NA
J: TRBJ2-5
V: TRBV19
D: NA
DNA: TGTGCCAGTAGTTTACGGGGGTTAGGGACCCAAGAGACCCAGTACTTC
CDR3: CASSLRGLGTQETQYF

size: few
J: TRBJ2-5
V: TRBV19
D: NA
DNA: TGTGCCAGTAGTATGAGGGGAGAGACCCAGTACTTC
CDR3: CASSMRGETQYF

size: NA
J: TRBJ2-1
V: TRBV19
D: NA
DNA: TGTGCCAGTACTCCGGACAGGGACTACTACAATGAGCAGTTCTTC
CDR3: CASTPDRDYYNEQFF

size: NA
J: TRBJ1-5
V: TRBV19
D: TRBD1
DNA: TGTGCCAGTTCAGACAGGGGAGGTAAGGATCAGCCCCAGCATTTT
CDR3: CASSDRGGKDQPQHF

size: NA
J: TRBJ1-6
V: TRBV28
D: NA
DNA: TGTGCCAGCAGACCCCTCGCTCCAGGCCCTAATTCACCCCTCCACTTT
CDR3: CASRPLAPGPNSPLHF

size: NA
J: TRBJ1-4
V: TRBV7-8
D: NA
DNA: TGTGCCAGCAGCTTAGTAGGAGGGGAAAAACTGTTTTTT
CDR3: CASSLVGGEKLFF

size: NA
J: TRBJ2-7
V: TRBV28
D: NA
DNA: TGTGCCAGCAGCCTCCCCGTGGGACCATATTACGAGCAGTACTTC
CDR3: CASSLPVGPYYEQYF

size: once
J: TRBJ1-2
V: TRBV25-1
D: TRBD1
DNA: TGTGCCAGCAATCTTCCGGGACAGGCCCACTATGGCTACACCTTC
CDR3: CASNLPGQAHYGYTF

size: NA
J: TRBJ1-1
V: TRBV6-4
D: NA
DNA: TGTGCCAGCAGGGGGGGTGATGAAGCTTTCTTT
CDR3: CASRGGDEAFF

size: NA
J: TRBJ1-5
V: TRBV28
D: NA
DNA: TGTGCCAGCAGCACACCCGGCAGAGGGTGGTTTTTT
CDR3: CASSTPGRGWFF